The clone carrying this TCR beta chain was found many times. Alpha and beta chains were covered, as first-strand cDNA relied on TRAV- and TRBV-specific primers. TCRs were put through roughly 20 PCR cycles of amplification with Phusion. A constant-region primer and the V-primer adapter served as the primer pair. One entry per CDR3 protein results from TCRdb running MiXCR on the reads. The table shows approximately 100,000 distinct CDR3 sequences, with 20% to 25% occurring only once. This sample's time point: after trial treatment. This sample's treatment: LDRT plus nivolumab, ipilimumab, low-dose cyclophosphamide and aspirin (RACIN trial). Those eligible were patients bearing advanced solid tumors lacking tumor-infiltrating lymphocytes. The data are from a study of low-dose radiotherapy and immunotherapy resistance in tumors. At the level of the study: Cohort 2 was treated with 1 Gy per fraction every two weeks, amounting to 13 Gy across 26 weeks. Administration of intravenous cyclophosphamide at 200 mg/m2 took place every two weeks, one day before radiation and immunotherapy.

The CDR3 spans 13 residues. The ends were cut back, 5 bases at V and 11 bases at J, with 18 bases in the middle. CDR1 and CDR2 from the germline V gene are MNHNS and SASEGT. The specimen comprised PBMCs, sampled after low-dose radiotherapy plus immunotherapy. The receptor was derived from a male donor with prostate cancer. The J gene is TRBJ1-1, the V gene TRBV6-1; D might be TRBD1 (5 bases). The CDR3 coding sequence is TGTGCCAGCAGTATTCCAAAGGGACCTGGGGCTTTCTTT. As protein: CASSIPKGPGAFF.